These 4 T cell receptor beta chains originate from one sample sequenced in a study of blood T cell repertoires in COVID-19. The protocol was immunoSEQ multiplex PCR, while the TCRdb copy is restricted to in-frame clones and leaves out a portion. The sample records 95,000 to 150,000 clones, around 80% being singletons. What was sequenced was peripheral blood. These receptor sequences come from a man aged 55-75 years with active or convalescent COVID-19.

J is TRBJ2-7 and V is TRBV7-8; TRBD1 aligns across 7 bases. V gave up 6 bases and J gave up 1 base; unmatched junction bases: 6. The CDR3 spans 14 residues. Germline V lookup: CDR1 SGHVS, CDR2 FQNEAQ. CDR3 amino acids: CASRIRDSSYEQYF. The CDR3 region has the DNA TGTGCCAGCAGAATCCGGGACAGTTCCTACGAGCAGTACTTC.

This chain joins TRBV19 and TRBJ2-3; 13 bases line up with TRBD2. This CDR3 has 16 residues. Germline CDR1 is LNHDA and CDR2 is SQIVND (reference sequence). The trim removed 6 bases at V and 2 bases at J, leaving 5 bases unmatched. Here the CDR3 DNA reads TGTGCCAGTAGCCAAGGGACTAGCGGGATCACAGATACGCAGTATTTT. This sequence encodes CASSQGTSGITDTQYF. Using reference TRBV19 and TRBJ2-3 for the parts outside the CDR3, the full variable domain is DGGITQSPKYLFRKEGQNVTLSCEQNLNHDAMYWYRQDPGQGLRLIYYSQIVNDFQKGDIAEGYSVSREKKESFPLTVTSAQKNPTAFYLCASSQGTSGITDTQYFGPGTRLTVL.

This clone was seen a few times. The J gene is TRBJ1-4, the V gene TRBV19; 9 bases fit TRBD1. Trimming removed 4 bases from V and 1 base from J; junction bases left unmatched: 4. CDR1 is LNHDA, CDR2 SQIVND, per germline (reference sequence). This CDR3 spans 16 amino acids. In nucleotides, the CDR3 is TGTGCCAGTAGTAGGCCGACAGGGGGAACTAATGAAAAACTGTTTTTT. Amino acids: CASSRPTGGTNEKLFF.

This chain links TRBV19 with TRBJ2-7, with 7 bases fitting TRBD1. The CDR3 consists of 14 residues. Germline CDR1 and CDR2: LNHDA and SQIVND (reference sequence). J gave up 3 bases and V 5 bases, and 7 bases lay outside the gene matches. CDR3: CASSPWDSNYEQYF. Written as DNA, the CDR3 is TGTGCCAGTAGTCCATGGGACAGTAACTACGAGCAGTACTTC.